The rows below give T cell receptor beta chains drawn from one sample of a study of regulatory T cells in long-lasting Graves disease. TCRdb reprocessed the multiplex PCR reads with MiXCR, giving one entry per CDR3 protein. The sample consists of 420,000 or so distinct CDR3 sequences, about 16% of them appearing once. The sample also formed part of further work on T cells in Graves' hyperthyroidism and ophthalmopathy.

This sample comprised peripheral blood mononuclear cells (PBMCs), obtained at new diagnosis, from a patient treated with antithyroid drugs. The origin of the receptors is a woman aged 18 to 35 with Graves disease. The conserved cysteine and the conserved F or W are not part of the CDR3 here. A D gene is named only where the DNA matches it firmly.

D gene: NA
CDR3 length: 10
V gene: TRBV20-1
CDR3 protein: SAPTRGGEQF

D gene: NA
CDR3 length: 11
V gene: TRBV15
CDR3 protein: ATSSADPYGYT

D gene: TRBD2
CDR3 length: 16
V gene: TRBV7-9
CDR3 protein: ASSLWAGVAGGPNEQF

D gene: TRBD2
CDR3 length: 13
V gene: TRBV6-1
CDR3 protein: ASSLLAGIIYEQY

D gene: TRBD1
CDR3 length: 14
V gene: TRBV20-1
CDR3 protein: SARARTGVGYNEQF

D gene: NA
CDR3 length: 11
V gene: TRBV6-1
CDR3 protein: ASQNKGEWGYT

D gene: NA
CDR3 length: 13
V gene: TRBV28
CDR3 protein: ASSFGGALSTEAF

D gene: TRBD2
CDR3 length: 15
V gene: TRBV28
CDR3 protein: ASSFGGGVGSYNEQF

D gene: NA
CDR3 length: 10
V gene: TRBV7-2
CDR3 protein: ASSALTDTQY

D gene: NA
CDR3 length: 13
V gene: TRBV28
CDR3 protein: ASSSAGGRGLTQY

D gene: TRBD2
CDR3 length: 14
V gene: TRBV2
CDR3 protein: ASSRSGRAGTGELF

D gene: NA
CDR3 length: 10
V gene: TRBV9
CDR3 protein: ASSGQAPIQY

D gene: NA
CDR3 length: 13
V gene: TRBV20-1
CDR3 protein: SARPPSFPTDTQY

D gene: TRBD2
CDR3 length: 12
V gene: TRBV19
CDR3 protein: ASSMFSGSYEQY

D gene: NA
CDR3 length: 11
V gene: TRBV11-1
CDR3 protein: ASSRGSGETQY

D gene: NA
CDR3 length: 12
V gene: TRBV12-3/TRBV12-4
CDR3 protein: ASSGTDGTGEQY

D gene: NA
CDR3 length: 12
V gene: TRBV19
CDR3 protein: ASSLDSLNQPQH

D gene: NA
CDR3 length: 10
V gene: TRBV18
CDR3 protein: ASSTDSNEQF

D gene: NA
CDR3 length: 13
V gene: TRBV7-3
CDR3 protein: ASSLTGVGADTQY

D gene: TRBD1
CDR3 length: 14
V gene: TRBV19
CDR3 protein: ASMFGTGAPNTEAF

D gene: NA
CDR3 length: 13
V gene: TRBV6-2/TRBV6-3
CDR3 protein: ASSYRGYSTDTQY

D gene: NA
CDR3 length: 13
V gene: TRBV24-1
CDR3 protein: ATSDPPRGVYEQF

D gene: TRBD2
CDR3 length: 14
V gene: TRBV7-2
CDR3 protein: ASSPQGLAGGEEQF

D gene: TRBD1
CDR3 length: 9
V gene: TRBV28
CDR3 protein: ASGTAYGYT

D gene: NA
CDR3 length: 13
V gene: TRBV4-1
CDR3 protein: ASSQERGFGNIQY

D gene: NA
CDR3 length: 12
V gene: TRBV7-2
CDR3 protein: ASSLGDSLLELF

D gene: NA
CDR3 length: 10
V gene: TRBV19
CDR3 protein: ASSIGRQPQH

D gene: TRBD1
CDR3 length: 12
V gene: TRBV13
CDR3 protein: ASSLRTGVTLQF

D gene: TRBD2
CDR3 length: 15
V gene: TRBV27
CDR3 protein: ASGPLEGGPKTGELF

D gene: NA
CDR3 length: 11
V gene: TRBV27
CDR3 protein: ASSLGSRMEQF

D gene: NA
CDR3 length: 14
V gene: TRBV3-1
CDR3 protein: ASSPPNHVANEKLF

D gene: TRBD2
CDR3 length: 11
V gene: TRBV20-1
CDR3 protein: SATSGSRNEQF

D gene: TRBD1
CDR3 length: 11
V gene: TRBV11-2
CDR3 protein: ASSQGAYYEQY

D gene: NA
CDR3 length: 12
V gene: TRBV29-1
CDR3 protein: SAATGYGNQPQH

D gene: NA
CDR3 length: 11
V gene: TRBV12-3/TRBV12-4
CDR3 protein: ASSKTPDTEAF

D gene: TRBD2
CDR3 length: 14
V gene: TRBV14
CDR3 protein: ASSPLAGEGTDTQY

D gene: TRBD1
CDR3 length: 14
V gene: TRBV28
CDR3 protein: ASRRTGGSGANVLT

D gene: TRBD2
CDR3 length: 15
V gene: TRBV11-1
CDR3 protein: ASSLRLAGGPYNEQF

D gene: NA
CDR3 length: 11
V gene: TRBV3-1
CDR3 protein: ASSQVDGGELF

D gene: NA
CDR3 length: 11
V gene: TRBV25-1
CDR3 protein: ASTFSGDYEQY

D gene: TRBD2
CDR3 length: 14
V gene: TRBV6-2/TRBV6-3
CDR3 protein: ASSHGLAGVGGEQF

D gene: TRBD1
CDR3 length: 14
V gene: TRBV24-1
CDR3 protein: ATSEGGQAYTGELF

D gene: NA
CDR3 length: 11
V gene: TRBV28
CDR3 protein: ASSIGRDNEQF

D gene: TRBD2
CDR3 length: 15
V gene: TRBV3-1
CDR3 protein: ASSLRSGGPATDTQY

D gene: NA
CDR3 length: 12
V gene: TRBV4-1
CDR3 protein: ASSPRASYNEQF

D gene: NA
CDR3 length: 14
V gene: TRBV18
CDR3 protein: ASSPPGTSLNTEAF

D gene: NA
CDR3 length: 12
V gene: TRBV20-1
CDR3 protein: SAEGPGWDTEAF

D gene: NA
CDR3 length: 12
V gene: TRBV20-1
CDR3 protein: SARDSQKVDEQF

D gene: NA
CDR3 length: 11
V gene: TRBV2
CDR3 protein: ASKLGSYNEQF

D gene: TRBD1
CDR3 length: 13
V gene: TRBV15
CDR3 protein: ATSKGQGAVNEQY